This T cell receptor beta chain was captured in a study of blood T cells in healthy people across ages. Study-wide points: Estimates of diversity drawn from one million T cells were considered underestimates. With age, beta diversity per million T cells declined roughly linearly, significantly by 35 to 40.

This clonotype was recorded only once. The antigen is unknown. With a J-beta primer mix and a sample-barcoded 5' primer, a second PCR ran roughly 6 to 11 cycles. Per-sample output comprised a minimum of 3 million paired-end reads containing CDR3. TCRdb re-called the 5' RACE reads with MiXCR, one entry per CDR3 protein. This sample carries around 970,000 distinct CDR3 sequences, roughly 47% of them seen once, and the ten largest clones take around a fifth. The CDR3 is made up of 16 amino acids. Germline-derived CDR1 and CDR2 are LGHNA and YNFKEQ. V lost 3 bases, J lost 0 bases, and 15 bases lay in between.

The chain combines TRBV4-2 with TRBJ2-7; possible D gene TRBD2, 5 bases. Sample: blood. This receptor was obtained from a woman in her sixties or seventies in good health. CDR3 in amino acids: CASSQLKLGTSYEQYF. The CDR3 nucleotides read TGTGCCAGCAGCCAGCTAAAACTAGGCACCTCCTACGAGCAGTACTTC.